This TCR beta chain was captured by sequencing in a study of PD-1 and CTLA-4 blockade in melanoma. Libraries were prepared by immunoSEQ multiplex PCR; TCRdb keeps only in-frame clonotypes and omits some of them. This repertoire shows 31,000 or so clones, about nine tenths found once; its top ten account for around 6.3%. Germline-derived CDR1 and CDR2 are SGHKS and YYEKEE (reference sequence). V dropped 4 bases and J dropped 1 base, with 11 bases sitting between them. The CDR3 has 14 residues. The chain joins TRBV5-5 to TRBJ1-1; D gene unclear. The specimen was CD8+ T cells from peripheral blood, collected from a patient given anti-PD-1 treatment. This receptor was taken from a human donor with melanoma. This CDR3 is CASSHRAANTEAFF. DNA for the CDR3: TGTGCCAGCAGCCACCGGGCAGCGAACACTGAAGCTTTCTTT.